One sample yielded the 26 T cell receptor beta chains listed below, sequenced in a study of identical twins. TCRdb re-analysed the 5' RACE reads in MiXCR, keeping a single row per CDR3 protein. The sample holds just over 500,000 distinct CDR3 sequences, approximately 22% seen once. These same data were also listed under a study on T cells expressing NK-cell markers.

The specimen sequenced was CD4+ T cells sorted from blood. These receptors were taken from a woman younger than 35 in good health.

This clonotype was observed a handful of times. V usage is TRBV20-1 and J usage is TRBJ2-4; D ambiguous. The CDR3 loop spans 14 amino acids. Per the germline V gene, CDR1 is DFQATT and CDR2 is SNEGSKA (reference sequence). Trimming pared 5 bases from V and 1 base from J, leaving 12 bases between. The CDR3 DNA reads TGCAGTGCTTACTCATTGTACGCCAAAAACATTCAGTACTTC. The encoded protein is CSAYSLYAKNIQYF.

This clonotype has a handful of counts. V is TRBV20-1 and J is TRBJ2-1; D may be TRBD1 (6 bases). Germline V gives CDR1 DFQATT, CDR2 SNEGSKA (reference sequence). With 6 bases removed from V and 4 bases from J, the gap between germline ends came to 10 bases. The CDR3 totals 12 residues. Written as DNA, the CDR3 is TGCAGTGCCCCGGACAGATACAATGAGCAGTTCTTC. Its translation: CSAPDRYNEQFF.

This clonotype was detected a few times. The chain's CDR3 is CSASPQAAGNTIYF. CDR3 nucleotide sequence: TGCAGTGCTAGCCCCCAGGCAGCGGGAAACACCATATATTTT. This chain uses TRBV20-1 with TRBJ1-3, with unresolved D. Germline CDR1 reads DFQATT; CDR2 reads SNEGSKA (reference sequence). Trimming pared 3 bases from V and 4 bases from J, leaving 13 bases between. The CDR3 consists of 14 residues.

V gene TRBV10-3 combines with J gene TRBJ2-1; D gene uncertain. The germline V gene encodes CDR1 ENHRY and CDR2 SYGVKD. V lost 6 bases and J lost 0, with 12 bases in between. The CDR3 has 15 amino acids. The CDR3 is CAISPHPGSYNEQFF. The CDR3 nucleotides read TGTGCCATCAGCCCGCACCCGGGCTCCTACAATGAGCAGTTCTTC.

In its sample, this clonotype was seen a few times. The chain joins TRBV15 to TRBJ2-2, with D uncertain. CDR1 LNHNV and CDR2 YYDKDF come from the germline V gene (reference sequence). The germline V and J ends were trimmed by 0 bases and 1 base, with 6 bases remaining between them. This CDR3 comprises 15 residues. The CDR3 region has the DNA TGTGCCACCAGCAGAGAGTACAGGAACACCGGGGAGCTGTTTTTT. Its translation is CATSREYRNTGELFF.

This clonotype was found a few times. The DNA of the CDR3 is TGTGCCAGCAAGCAAAGATGGGACAGGGAGGAGACCCAGTACTTC. Translating it yields CASKQRWDREETQYF. This sequence joins TRBV7-6 and TRBJ2-5; 9 positions match TRBD1. This CDR3 is 15 amino acids long. J gave up 5 bases and V 7 bases, and 11 bases lay outside the gene matches. In germline, CDR1 is SGHVS, CDR2 FNYEAQ.

This clonotype was detected a few times. The chain links TRBV7-8 to TRBJ1-6; D gene ambiguous. V was cut by 1 base and J by 6 bases, with 4 bases left in between. The germline gives CDR1 SGHVS, CDR2 FQNEAQ. This CDR3 has 13 residues. This CDR3 reads CASSLVANSPLHF. The CDR3 DNA reads as TGTGCCAGCAGCTTAGTGGCTAATTCACCCCTCCACTTT. The variable domain in full, completed from reference TRBV7-8 and TRBJ1-6, reads GAGVSQSPRYKVAKRGQDVALRCDPISGHVSLFWYQQALGQGPEFLTYFQNEAQLDKSGLPSDRFFAERPEGSVSTLKIQRTQQEDSAVYLCASSLVANSPLHFGNGTRLTVT.

In its sample, this clonotype was seen a few times. The chain employs TRBV7-2 and TRBJ2-1; the match to TRBD1 covers 7 bases. CDR3 length: 14 residues. CDR1 and CDR2 (germline): SGHTA, FQGNSA. Germline trimming cut 4 bases from V and 7 bases from J; bases unmatched to any gene: 7. The CDR3 DNA is TGTGCCAGCAGCTCCCAGGGACAGAATAATGAGCAGTTCTTC. It encodes CASSSQGQNNEQFF.

This clonotype was observed a handful of times. The chain links TRBV5-1 to TRBJ2-7, with TRBD2 as a possible D gene (5 bases). CDR1 is SGHRS, CDR2 YFSETQ, per germline. Trimming cost V 2 bases and J 5 bases, with 14 bases left between them. The CDR3 has 14 residues. This CDR3 reads CASSFTLRGHEQYF. DNA of the CDR3: TGCGCCAGCAGCTTCACCCTCCGGGGTCACGAGCAGTACTTC.

A few counts support this clonotype. The CDR3 is CSAPIGGRHEKLFF. The CDR3 region has the DNA TGCAGTGCCCCGATTGGGGGGAGGCATGAAAAACTGTTTTTT. The chain carries TRBV20-1 and TRBJ1-4; possibly TRBD1 for D (5 bases). The CDR3 contains 14 residues. V lost 6 bases and J lost 6, with 17 bases in between. Germline V lookup: CDR1 DFQATT, CDR2 SNEGSKA (reference sequence).

This rearrangement joins TRBV12-3 or TRBV12-4 to TRBJ2-7; 7 bases agree with TRBD1. The CDR3 is made up of 13 amino acids. Trimming removed 2 bases from V and 7 bases from J; junction bases left unmatched: 5. The CDR3: CASSLNRGREQYF. The CDR3 DNA follows: TGTGCCAGCAGTTTAAATAGGGGGCGGGAGCAGTACTTC.

This chain joins TRBV7-2 and TRBJ2-5, with D tentatively TRBD1 or TRBD2 (5 bases each). Trimming removed 3 bases at V and 7 bases at J, with 15 bases between. The CDR3 has 14 amino acids. Germline V gene sequence: CDR1 SGHTA, CDR2 FQGNSA. CDR3 sequence reads: CASSFETVRGTQYF. The CDR3 DNA reads as TGTGCCAGCAGCTTCGAGACAGTCCGGGGGACCCAGTACTTC.

This clonotype has a handful of counts. The J gene is TRBJ1-2, the V gene TRBV5-5; 10 bases map to TRBD1. V gave up 3 bases and J gave up 0 bases; unmatched junction bases: 11. This CDR3 is built from 18 residues. Germline V gene sequence: CDR1 SGHKS, CDR2 YYEKEE (reference sequence). This chain's CDR3 is CASSYYPGTGDANYGYTF. CDR3 DNA sequence: TGTGCCAGCAGCTACTATCCCGGGACAGGGGACGCTAACTATGGCTACACCTTC.

The sample holds a few counts of this clonotype. The chain combines TRBV20-1 with TRBJ2-1; 8 nucleotides line up with TRBD2. The germline V gene has CDR1 DFQATT and CDR2 SNEGSKA (reference sequence). CDR3 length: 14 residues. Losses at the gene ends were 5 bases for V and 7 bases for J; bases not matched to a gene: 10. As DNA, the CDR3 is TGCAGTGCTGGACCCCGGGGGGGCCGTAATGAGCAGTTCTTC. This encodes CSAGPRGGRNEQFF.

This chain connects TRBV7-9 to TRBJ1-2; D perhaps matches TRBD1 (6 bases). CDR3 length equals 15 residues. V lost 3 bases and J lost 4, with 15 bases in between. CDR1 and CDR2 from the germline V gene are SEHNR and FQNEAQ (reference sequence). The CDR3 region has the DNA TGTGCCAGCAGCTTGGACTTTCAGGACAGCTATGGCTACACCTTC. The encoded protein is CASSLDFQDSYGYTF. Full variable domain (outside the CDR3, taken from reference TRBV7-9 and TRBJ1-2): DTGVSQNPRHKITKRGQNVTFRCDPISEHNRLYWYRQTLGQGPEFLTYFQNEAQLEKSRLLSDRFSAERPKGSFSTLEIQRTEQGDSAMYLCASSLDFQDSYGYTFGSGTRLTVV.

This clonotype occurred many times. J is TRBJ2-1 and V is TRBV29-1; D remains unclear. The length of the CDR3 is 14 residues. CDR1 SQVTM and CDR2 ANQGSEA come from the germline V gene. The V gene lost 7 bases and the J gene lost 0 bases, with 13 bases spanning the gap. CDR3 protein: CSAPPYDSYNEQFF. CDR3 nucleotide sequence: TGCAGCGCTCCCCCTTATGACTCCTACAATGAGCAGTTCTTC.

J is TRBJ2-7 and V is TRBV28; 12 nucleotides align to TRBD1. The J segment lost 5 bases and the V segment lost 6 bases, leaving 11 bases of the junction unmatched. Per germline, CDR1 MDHEN and CDR2 SYDVKM. This CDR3 has 16 residues. The CDR3 DNA reads as TGTGCCAGCAGGAACCCGGGACAGGGGGCGTTCGACGAGCAGTACTTC. It specifies CASRNPGQGAFDEQYF.

This clonotype was seen repeatedly, ten times or more. V is TRBV12-3 or TRBV12-4 and J is TRBJ1-3; TRBD1 is a possible D gene (6 bases). CDR3 size: 13 residues. Trimming cost V 8 bases and J 2 bases, with 10 bases left between them. This CDR3 reads CASRGLTGNTIYF. As DNA, the CDR3 is TGTGCCAGCCGGGGGCTAACTGGAAACACCATATATTTT.

This clonotype was recorded at least ten times. The V and J genes are TRBV27 and TRBJ2-7; either TRBD1 or TRBD2 may supply D (5 bases each). Trimming removed 5 bases from V and 12 bases from J, with 11 bases in between. CDR1 and CDR2 (germline): MNHEY, SMNVEV (reference sequence). This CDR3 has 10 amino acids. The CDR3 coding sequence is TGTGCCAGCAGTCTCCGGGACCGGTACTTC. Translation gives CASSLRDRYF.

The chain has TRBV10-3 and TRBJ2-2; D is possibly TRBD1 (6 bases). The V end was cut by 6 bases, the J end by 2 bases, with 19 bases between. Germline CDR1 reads ENHRY; CDR2 reads SYGVKD. The CDR3 contains 17 residues. The CDR3 protein is CAISENTGTLNTGELFF. The DNA of the CDR3 is TGTGCCATCAGCGAAAACACCGGGACACTAAACACCGGGGAGCTGTTTTTT.

This clonotype was seen ten or more times. The rearrangement joins TRBV29-1 to TRBJ2-7; 8 bases match TRBD1. The CDR3 is 14 amino acids. Trimming removed 3 bases from V and 6 bases from J; junction bases left unmatched: 10. The germline V gene has CDR1 SQVTM and CDR2 ANQGSEA. In nucleotides, the CDR3 is TGCAGCGTTGAGAGGGGGACAGGCCCCGCCGAGCAGTACTTC. This codes for CSVERGTGPAEQYF.

This clonotype came up a few times. The rearrangement uses TRBV4-3 and TRBJ1-2; D possibly corresponds to TRBD1 (5 bases). CDR1 is LGHNA, CDR2 YSLEER, per germline. The CDR3 runs to 14 residues. V was shortened by 4 bases and J by 6 bases, with 15 bases between the two germline ends. The CDR3 loop is CASSPLAGMDGYTF. Here the CDR3 DNA reads TGCGCCAGCAGCCCCCTTGCAGGGATGGATGGCTACACCTTC.

This clonotype came up a few times. The genes are TRBV6-2 or TRBV6-3 and TRBJ2-7; D is undetermined. This CDR3 comprises 17 residues. The V end lost 5 bases, the J end lost 3 bases, and 23 bases lay between the germline ends. The germline V gene encodes CDR1 MNHEY and CDR2 SVGEGT. CDR3 residues: CASSPLRLSEKVYEQYF. CDR3 bases: TGTGCCAGCAGTCCCCTCCGCTTGAGCGAAAAGGTCTACGAGCAGTACTTC.

The chain is built from TRBV12-3 or TRBV12-4 and TRBJ2-1, with 9 bases that match TRBD2. V shed 1 base and J 7 bases; nucleotides not matched to a gene: 5. The length of the CDR3 is 15 residues. The CDR3 region is CASSLGLAGINEQFF. In nucleotides, the CDR3 is TGTGCCAGCAGTTTAGGGCTAGCGGGAATAAATGAGCAGTTCTTC.

This clonotype showed up just a few times. The rearrangement links TRBV9 to TRBJ1-4; D perhaps matches TRBD1 (6 bases). CDR3 length: 13 residues. Per the germline V gene, CDR1 is SGDLS and CDR2 is YYNGEE. V dropped 4 bases and J dropped 11 bases, with 15 bases sitting between them. The CDR3 spells CASSTVGGGKLFF. CDR3 sequence (DNA): TGTGCCAGCAGCACCGTCGGGGGGGGCAAACTGTTTTTT.

The rearrangement links TRBV7-9 to TRBJ2-2; weak D call: TRBD2 (5 bases). The ends were cut back, 4 bases at V and 1 base at J, with 16 bases in the middle. This CDR3 region has 17 residues. Germline V gene data show CDR1 as SEHNR and CDR2 as FQNEAQ (reference sequence). CDR3 protein: CASSSILGDRNTGELFF. CDR3 nucleotide sequence: TGTGCCAGCAGCTCGATACTAGGCGATCGGAACACCGGGGAGCTGTTTTTT.